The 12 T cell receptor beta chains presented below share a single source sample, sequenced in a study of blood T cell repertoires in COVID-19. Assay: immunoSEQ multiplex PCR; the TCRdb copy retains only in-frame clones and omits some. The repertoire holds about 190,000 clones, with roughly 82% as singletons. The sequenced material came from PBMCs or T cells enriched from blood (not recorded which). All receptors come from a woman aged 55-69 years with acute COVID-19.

CDR3 amino acids: CATSDLSLAGGADTQYF. CDR3 nucleotides: TGTGCCACCAGTGATTTGTCCCTAGCGGGAGGGGCAGATACGCAGTATTTT. V and J are TRBV24-1 and TRBJ2-3; TRBD2 matches 12 bases. V lost 0 bases and J lost 4; bases outside the gene matches: 4. CDR1 and CDR2 (germline): KGHDR, SFDVKD. The CDR3 contains 17 residues.

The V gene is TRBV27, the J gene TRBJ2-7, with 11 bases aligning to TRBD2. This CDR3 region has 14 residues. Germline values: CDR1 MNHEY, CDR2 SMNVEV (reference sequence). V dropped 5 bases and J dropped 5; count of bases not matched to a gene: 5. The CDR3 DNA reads TGTGCCAGCAGTAGACTAGCGGGGTTCGACGAGCAGTACGTC. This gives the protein CASSRLAGFDEQYV.

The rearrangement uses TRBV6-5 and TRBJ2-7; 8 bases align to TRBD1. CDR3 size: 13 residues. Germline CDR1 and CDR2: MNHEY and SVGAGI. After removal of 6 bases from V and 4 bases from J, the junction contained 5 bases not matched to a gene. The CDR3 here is CASRGTGSYEQYF. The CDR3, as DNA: TGTGCCAGCAGAGGGACAGGTTCATACGAGCAGTACTTC.

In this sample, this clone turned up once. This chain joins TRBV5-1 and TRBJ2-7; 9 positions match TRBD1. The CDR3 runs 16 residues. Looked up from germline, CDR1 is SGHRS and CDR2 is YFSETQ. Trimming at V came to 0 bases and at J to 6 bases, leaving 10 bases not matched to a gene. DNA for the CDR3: TGCGCCAGCAGCTTGGCCGCAGGAGGGACAGGGCTCGAGCAGTACTTC. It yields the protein CASSLAAGGTGLEQYF.

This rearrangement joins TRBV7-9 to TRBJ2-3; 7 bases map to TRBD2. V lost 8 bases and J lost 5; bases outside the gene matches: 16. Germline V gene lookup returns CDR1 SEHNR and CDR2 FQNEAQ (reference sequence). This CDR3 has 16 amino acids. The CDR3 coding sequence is TGTGCCAGCCAGCTTGGGCGGGGGATGGCGGAAGATACGCAGTATTTT. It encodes CASQLGRGMAEDTQYF.

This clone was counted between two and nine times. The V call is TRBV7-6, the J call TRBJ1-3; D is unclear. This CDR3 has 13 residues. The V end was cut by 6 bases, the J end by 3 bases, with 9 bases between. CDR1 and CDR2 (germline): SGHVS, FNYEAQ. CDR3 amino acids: CASREHLGNTIYF. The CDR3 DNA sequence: TGTGCCAGCAGGGAGCACCTTGGAAACACCATATATTTT.

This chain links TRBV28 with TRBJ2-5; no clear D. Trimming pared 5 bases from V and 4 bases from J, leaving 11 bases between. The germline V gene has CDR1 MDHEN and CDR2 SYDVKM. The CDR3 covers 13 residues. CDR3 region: CASSTPSTETQYF. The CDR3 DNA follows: TGTGCCAGCAGTACACCTTCCACAGAGACCCAGTACTTC.

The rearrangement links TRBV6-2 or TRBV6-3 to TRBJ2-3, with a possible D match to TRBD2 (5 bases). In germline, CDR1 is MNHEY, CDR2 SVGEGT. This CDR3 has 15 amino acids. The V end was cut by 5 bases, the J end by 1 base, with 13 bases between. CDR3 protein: CASSDPLGGTDTQYF. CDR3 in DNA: TGTGCCAGCAGTGACCCCCTGGGAGGCACAGATACGCAGTATTTT.

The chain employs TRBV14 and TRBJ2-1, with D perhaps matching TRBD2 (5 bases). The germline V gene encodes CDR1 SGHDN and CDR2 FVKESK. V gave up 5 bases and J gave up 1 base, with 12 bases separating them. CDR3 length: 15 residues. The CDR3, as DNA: TGTGCCAGCAGCTCAGGACTCAGATCCTACAATGAGCAGTTCTTC. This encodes CASSSGLRSYNEQFF.

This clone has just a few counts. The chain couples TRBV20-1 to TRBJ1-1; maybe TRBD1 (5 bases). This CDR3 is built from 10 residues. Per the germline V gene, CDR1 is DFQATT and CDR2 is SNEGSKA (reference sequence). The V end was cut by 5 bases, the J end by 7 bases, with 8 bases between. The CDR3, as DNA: TGCAGTGCTTTCAGGGATGAAGCTTTCTTT. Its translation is CSAFRDEAFF.

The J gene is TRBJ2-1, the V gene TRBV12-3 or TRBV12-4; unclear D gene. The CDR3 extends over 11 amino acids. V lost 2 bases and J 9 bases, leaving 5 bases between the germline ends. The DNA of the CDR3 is TGTGCCAGCAGTTTACTACTTGAGCAGTTCTTC. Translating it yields CASSLLLEQFF.

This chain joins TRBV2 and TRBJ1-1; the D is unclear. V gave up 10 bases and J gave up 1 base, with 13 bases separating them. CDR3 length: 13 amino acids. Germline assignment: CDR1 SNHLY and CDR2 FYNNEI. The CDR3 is CATPISRNTEAFF. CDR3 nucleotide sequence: TGTGCCACACCTATCTCAAGGAACACTGAAGCTTTCTTT. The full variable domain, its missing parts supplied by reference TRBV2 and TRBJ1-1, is EPEVTQTPSHQVTQMGQEVILRCVPISNHLYFYWYRQILGQKVEFLVSFYNNEISEKSEIFDDQFSVERPDGSNFTLKIRSTKLEDSAMYFCATPISRNTEAFFGQGTRLTVV.